One T cell receptor (beta chain) is described in this entry. This specimen belongs to a study of blood T cell repertoires in COVID-19. On the study more broadly: Samples of COVID-19 (acute and convalescent) were obtained from the United States, Italy and Spain. T cells, B-cell-depleted T cells, or PBMCs provided the cDNA or gDNA that served as material.

In the authors' workflow: Amplification from reference gene primers served as the basis for estimated nucleated cell counts. Generated by immunoSEQ multiplex PCR, the TCRdb table keeps only in-frame clones and is missing some. The D gene and trimming were derived from the DNA, and the V and J assignments and clone size from that table. The sample includes approximately 170,000 clones, roughly 84% of them seen just once. This receptor was taken from an elderly woman with active or convalescent COVID-19. The sample was peripheral blood.

The CDR3 nucleotides read TGTGCCAGCTTCTGGGCGGGATATAGCAATCAGCCCCAGCATTTT. Protein sequence: CASFWAGYSNQPQHF. J is TRBJ1-5 and V is TRBV5-8; D not certain. CDR3 length: 15 residues. The germline CDR1 and CDR2 sequences are SGHTS and YDEGEE. The germline V and J ends were trimmed by 7 bases and 0 bases, with 14 bases remaining between them.